The 6 T cell receptor beta chains presented below share a single source sample, sequenced in a study of T cell responses to AZD1222 COVID-19 vaccine. Generated by immunoSEQ multiplex PCR, the TCRdb table keeps only in-frame clones and is missing some. This sample yields 150,000 or so clones, of which 80% to 90% are seen a single time; 4.5% to 6% belongs to the top ten. The starting material was peripheral blood, obtained on day 0 of AZD1222 vaccination. Source of these receptors: an adult in good health.

A note on this clone: Other nucleotide sequences in the sample specify the same CDR3. The gene calls are TRBV7-2 and TRBJ2-2, with D unresolved. Germline V lookup: CDR1 SGHTA, CDR2 FQGNSA. Trimming shortened V by 4 bases and J by 2 bases, and 8 bases separated the two germline ends. The CDR3 runs 14 residues. CDR3 amino acids: CASSSGPNTGELFF. CDR3 DNA sequence: TGTGCCAGCAGCTCAGGACCCAACACCGGGGAGCTGTTTTTT. Looking up the rest from reference TRBV7-2 and TRBJ2-2 gives the full variable domain: GAGVSQSPSNKVTEKGKDVELRCDPISGHTALYWYRQSLGQGLEFLIYFQGNSAPDKSGLPSDRFSAERTGGSVSTLTIQRTQQEDSAVYLCASSSGPNTGELFFGEGSRLTVL.

The chain joins TRBV2 to TRBJ1-1, with 7 bases matching TRBD1. CDR1 is SNHLY, CDR2 FYNNEI, per germline. The length of the CDR3 is 13 residues. V gave up 7 bases and J gave up 2 bases; unmatched junction bases: 4. The CDR3 protein is CASMRDRNTEAFF. CDR3 bases: TGTGCCAGCATGAGGGACAGAAACACTGAAGCTTTCTTT. Full variable domain (remainder filled in from reference TRBV2 and TRBJ1-1): EPEVTQTPSHQVTQMGQEVILRCVPISNHLYFYWYRQILGQKVEFLVSFYNNEISEKSEIFDDQFSVERPDGSNFTLKIRSTKLEDSAMYFCASMRDRNTEAFFGQGTRLTVV.

This chain uses TRBV18 with TRBJ1-5, with a possible D match to TRBD1 (6 bases). Germline V gene data show CDR1 as KGHSH and CDR2 as LQKENI. Trimming pared 2 bases from V and 3 bases from J, leaving 20 bases between. CDR3 length equals 18 residues. In DNA form, the CDR3 reads TGTGCCAGCTCACCATCTCGCGTAGGACAGCGGAACAATCAGCCCCAGCATTTT. Protein product: CASSPSRVGQRNNQPQHF.

The rearrangement joins TRBV4-2 to TRBJ1-1; D is ambiguous. The CDR3 consists of 14 residues. Germline V gives CDR1 LGHNA, CDR2 YNFKEQ. Between the trimmed V and J ends, which lost 0 bases and 5 bases, there was a span of 10 bases. In DNA, the CDR3 is TGTGCCAGCAGCCAAGAGTCTCGCGAGACTGAAGCTTTCTTT. This translates into CASSQESRETEAFF.

The V call is TRBV9, the J call TRBJ2-1, with TRBD2 matching over 9 bases. The CDR3 loop spans 16 amino acids. V lost 0 bases and J lost 8; bases outside the gene matches: 9. Germline V gene lookup returns CDR1 SGDLS and CDR2 YYNGEE. CDR3 amino acids: CASSVEGLAGTHEQFF. CDR3 sequence (DNA): TGTGCCAGCAGCGTAGAGGGTCTAGCGGGGACTCATGAGCAGTTCTTC.

The rearrangement links TRBV30 to TRBJ2-4; D call uncertain. Germline V lookup: CDR1 GTSNPN, CDR2 SVGIG (reference sequence). V lost 4 bases and J lost 0, with 13 bases in between. CDR3 length: 15 residues. Written as DNA, the CDR3 is TGTGCCTGGAATTACCTCGGTTTAGCCAAAAACATTCAGTACTTC. Protein product: CAWNYLGLAKNIQYF.